The clone carrying this T cell receptor beta chain appeared a few times. Looked up from germline, CDR1 is LNHNV and CDR2 is YYDKDF (reference sequence). The CDR3 spans 15 residues. V lost 3 bases to trimming and J lost 1 base; unmatched junction nucleotides: 2. The sample originates from a study of blood T cell repertoires in COVID-19. Study-wide context: COVID-19 samples collected from the United States, Italy and Spain covered acute and convalescent phases. T cells, B-cell-depleted T cells, or PBMCs supplied cDNA or gDNA.

Under the authors' procedure: Amplification with reference gene primers provided the estimates of nucleated cell counts. Profiled with immunoSEQ multiplex PCR; TCRdb holds only in-frame clones, not every one. That table gives V, J and clone size, and the DNA gave D and trimming. The table includes approximately 100,000 clones, roughly nine tenths detected once. Sequencing was performed on peripheral blood. The clonotype was recovered from a man aged 55 to 70 with acute or convalescent COVID-19. The chain recombines TRBV15 with TRBJ1-5, with TRBD1 identical over 8 bases. In DNA form, the CDR3 reads TGTGCCACCAGCAGGGGACAGGCAAGCAATCAGCCCCAGCATTTT. This translates into CATSRGQASNQPQHF. Variable domain in full (rest from reference TRBV15 and TRBJ1-5): DAMVIQNPRYQVTQFGKPVTLSCSQTLNHNVMYWYQQKSSQAPKLLFHYYDKDFNNEADTPDNFQSRRPNTSFCFLDIRSPGLGDTAMYLCATSRGQASNQPQHFGDGTRLSIL.